This T cell receptor beta chain was sequenced for a study of T cells in narcolepsy. The study's findings and limits: Autoreactive HCRT-specific and TRIB2-specific clonotypes were marked in same-patient CSF-versus-blood CD4+ comparisons. Blood of same and different patients, but not healthy controls, reportedly held recurring autoreactive clonotypes. Some memory CD4+ repertoires had no autoreactive clone sequences.

This CDR3 contains 13 residues. The germline CDR1 and CDR2 sequences are SQVTM and ANQGSEA. The V and J ends lost 4 bases and 4 bases respectively, with 13 bases between them. Some clones are missing from TCRdb's copy, which holds only in-frame ones; the method was immunoSEQ multiplex PCR. Of tens of thousands of clones in the sample, roughly four fifths were seen once. In the case of this clone: Its antigen remains unknown.

The chain couples TRBV29-1 to TRBJ2-5; D remains unclear. Sequenced: memory (CD45RA-) CD4+ T cells from blood. This receptor was taken from a human donor in good health. Here the CDR3 reads CSVVVAAVETQYF. The CDR3 region has the DNA TGCAGCGTTGTGGTGGCAGCCGTAGAGACCCAGTACTTC.